This TCR beta chain was recorded in a study of shared clonotypes between healthy human individuals. Assay execution proceeded at the deep level. The repertoire was sequenced with immunoSEQ multiplex PCR; TCRdb's copy has only in-frame clones and lacks some. There are approximately 1,000,000 clones in the sample; around 78% occur only once, and roughly 0.56% lies in the top ten. In germline, CDR1 is MNHEY, CDR2 SMNVEV (reference sequence). CDR3 length: 13 residues. The junction had 8 bases not matched to a gene; V was cut back by 6 bases and J by 10 bases. This sequence joins TRBV27 and TRBJ2-5; 10 nucleotides align to TRBD1. The sample was memory CD4+ T cells from PBMCs. Subset of the sample: CD45RA-negative fraction. This TCR came from a man in his late teens or twenties in good health. Some clones in this sample may be carry-over from other donors' samples. CDR3 sequence: CASRRQGAGGQYF. The CDR3 DNA reads TGTGCCAGCAGAAGACAGGGGGCCGGGGGCCAGTACTTC.